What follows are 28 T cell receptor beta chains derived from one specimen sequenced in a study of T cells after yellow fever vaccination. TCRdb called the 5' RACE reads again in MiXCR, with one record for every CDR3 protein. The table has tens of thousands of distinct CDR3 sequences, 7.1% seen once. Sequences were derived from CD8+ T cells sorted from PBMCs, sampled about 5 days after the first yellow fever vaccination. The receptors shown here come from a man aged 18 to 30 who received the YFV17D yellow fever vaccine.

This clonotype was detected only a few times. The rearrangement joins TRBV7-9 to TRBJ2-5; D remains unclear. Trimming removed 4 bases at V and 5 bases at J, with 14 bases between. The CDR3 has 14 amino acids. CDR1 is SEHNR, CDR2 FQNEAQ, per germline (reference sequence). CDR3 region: CASSSSPTWETQYF. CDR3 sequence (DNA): TGTGCCAGCAGCTCTTCTCCGACCTGGGAGACCCAGTACTTC.

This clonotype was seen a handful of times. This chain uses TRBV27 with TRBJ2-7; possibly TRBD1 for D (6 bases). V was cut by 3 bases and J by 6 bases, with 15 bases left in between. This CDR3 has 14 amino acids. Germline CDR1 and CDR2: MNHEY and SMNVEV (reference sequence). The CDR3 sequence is CASSFRGKEREQYF. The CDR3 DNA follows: TGTGCCAGCAGTTTTAGGGGGAAGGAACGCGAGCAGTACTTC.

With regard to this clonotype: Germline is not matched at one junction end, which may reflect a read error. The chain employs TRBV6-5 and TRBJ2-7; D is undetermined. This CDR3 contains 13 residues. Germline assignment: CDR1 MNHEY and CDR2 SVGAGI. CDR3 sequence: CDSSYGSSYEQYF. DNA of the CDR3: TGTGACAGCAGTTACGGGTCCTCCTACGAGCAGTACTTC.

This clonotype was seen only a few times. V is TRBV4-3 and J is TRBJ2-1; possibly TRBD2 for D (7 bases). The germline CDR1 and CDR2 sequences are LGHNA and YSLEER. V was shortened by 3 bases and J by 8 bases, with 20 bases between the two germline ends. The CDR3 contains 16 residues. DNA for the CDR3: TGCGCCAGCAGCCATGAGCTGGGGGGGCGTCGTGATGAGCAGTTCTTC. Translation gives CASSHELGGRRDEQFF.

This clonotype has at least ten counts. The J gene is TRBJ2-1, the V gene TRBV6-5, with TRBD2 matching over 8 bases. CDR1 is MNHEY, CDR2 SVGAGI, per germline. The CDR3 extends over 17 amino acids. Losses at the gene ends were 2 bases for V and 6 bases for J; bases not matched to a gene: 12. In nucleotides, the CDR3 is TGTGCCAGCAGTTACGCATCTTTGGTAGCGGGGTTCAATGAGCAGTTCTTC. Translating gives CASSYASLVAGFNEQFF.

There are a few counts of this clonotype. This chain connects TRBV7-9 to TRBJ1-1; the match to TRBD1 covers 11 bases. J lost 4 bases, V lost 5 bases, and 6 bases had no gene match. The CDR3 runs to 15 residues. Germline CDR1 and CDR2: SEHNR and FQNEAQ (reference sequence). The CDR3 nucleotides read TGTGCCAGCAGCCCGAGGACAGGGGGCTTCACTGAAGCTTTCTTT. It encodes CASSPRTGGFTEAFF.

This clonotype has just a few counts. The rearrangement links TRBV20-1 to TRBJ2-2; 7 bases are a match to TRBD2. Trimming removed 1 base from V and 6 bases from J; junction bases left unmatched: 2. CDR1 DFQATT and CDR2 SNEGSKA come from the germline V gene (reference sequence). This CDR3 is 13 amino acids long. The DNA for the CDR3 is TGCAGTGCTAGAGTTCGGGGGGCCGGGGAGCTGTTTTTT. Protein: CSARVRGAGELFF.

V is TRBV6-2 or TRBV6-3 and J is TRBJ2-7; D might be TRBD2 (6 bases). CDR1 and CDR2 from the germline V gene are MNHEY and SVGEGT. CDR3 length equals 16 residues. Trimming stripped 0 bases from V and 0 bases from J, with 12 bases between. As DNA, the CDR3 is TGTGCCAGCAGTTACTCGAGGAGGGCGAGCTCCTACGAGCAGTACGTC. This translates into CASSYSRRASSYEQYV.

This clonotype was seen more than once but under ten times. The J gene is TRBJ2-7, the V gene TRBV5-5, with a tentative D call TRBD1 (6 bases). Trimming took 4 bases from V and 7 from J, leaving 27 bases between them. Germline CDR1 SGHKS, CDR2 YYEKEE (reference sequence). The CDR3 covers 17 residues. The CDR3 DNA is TGTGCCAGCAGCCTACCTCCAGGGGCCTCCGGTGCGAGGGAGCAGTACTTC. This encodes CASSLPPGASGAREQYF.

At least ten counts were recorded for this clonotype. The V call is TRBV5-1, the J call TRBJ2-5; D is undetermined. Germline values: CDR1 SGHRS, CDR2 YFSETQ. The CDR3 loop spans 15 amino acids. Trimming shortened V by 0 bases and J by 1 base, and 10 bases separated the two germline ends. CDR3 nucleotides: TGCGCCAGCAGCTTGGCCGTTTTGACCCAAGAGACCCAGTACTTC. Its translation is CASSLAVLTQETQYF. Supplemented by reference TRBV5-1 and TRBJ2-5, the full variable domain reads KAGVTQTPRYLIKTRGQQVTLSCSPISGHRSVSWYQQTPGQGLQFLFEYFSETQRNKGNFPGRFSGRQFSNSRSEMNVSTLELGDSALYLCASSLAVLTQETQYFGPGTRLLVL.

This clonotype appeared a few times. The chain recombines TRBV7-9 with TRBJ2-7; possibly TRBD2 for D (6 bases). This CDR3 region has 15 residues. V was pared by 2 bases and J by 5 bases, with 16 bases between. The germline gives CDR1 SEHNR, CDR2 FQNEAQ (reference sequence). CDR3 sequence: CASSLIGGIPHEQYF. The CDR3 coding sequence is TGTGCCAGCAGCTTAATCGGGGGTATCCCTCACGAGCAGTACTTC. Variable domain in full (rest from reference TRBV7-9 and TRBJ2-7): DTGVSQNPRHKITKRGQNVTFRCDPISEHNRLYWYRQTLGQGPEFLTYFQNEAQLEKSRLLSDRFSAERPKGSFSTLEIQRTEQGDSAMYLCASSLIGGIPHEQYFGPGTRLTVT.

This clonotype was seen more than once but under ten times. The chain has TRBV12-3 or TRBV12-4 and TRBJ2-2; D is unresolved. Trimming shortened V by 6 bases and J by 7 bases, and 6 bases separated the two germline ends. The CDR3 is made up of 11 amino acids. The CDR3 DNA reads TGTGCCAGCAGAAGGATCGGGGAGCTGTTTTTT. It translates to CASRRIGELFF.

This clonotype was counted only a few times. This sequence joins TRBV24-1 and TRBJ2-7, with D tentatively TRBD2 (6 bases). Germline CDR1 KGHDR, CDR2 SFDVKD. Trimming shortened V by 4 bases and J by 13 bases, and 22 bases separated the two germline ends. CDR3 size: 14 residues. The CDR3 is CATSDQAGLRALYV. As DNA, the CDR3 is TGTGCCACCAGTGACCAGGCGGGGCTACGAGCACTATACGTC.

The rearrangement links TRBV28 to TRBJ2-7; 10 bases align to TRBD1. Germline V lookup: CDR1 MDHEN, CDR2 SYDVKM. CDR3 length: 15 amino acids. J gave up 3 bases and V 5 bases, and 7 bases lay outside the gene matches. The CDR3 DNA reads TGTGCCAGCAGTCCCCGGACAGGGGGAGTCTACGAGCAGTACGTC. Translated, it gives CASSPRTGGVYEQYV.

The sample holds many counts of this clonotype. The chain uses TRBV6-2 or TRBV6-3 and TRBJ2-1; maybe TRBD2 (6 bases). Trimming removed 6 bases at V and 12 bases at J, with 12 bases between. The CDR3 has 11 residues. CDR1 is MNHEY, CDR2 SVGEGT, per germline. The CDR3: CASSPGTWQFF. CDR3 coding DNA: TGTGCCAGCAGCCCCGGGACTTGGCAGTTCTTC.

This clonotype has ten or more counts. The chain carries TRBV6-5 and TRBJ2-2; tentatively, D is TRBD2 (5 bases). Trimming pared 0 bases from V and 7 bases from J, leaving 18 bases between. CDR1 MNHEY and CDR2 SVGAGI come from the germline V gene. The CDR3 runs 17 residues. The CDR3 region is CASSYSTGSLAFGELFF. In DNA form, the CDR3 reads TGTGCCAGCAGTTACTCGACTGGGAGTTTAGCCTTCGGGGAGCTGTTTTTT.

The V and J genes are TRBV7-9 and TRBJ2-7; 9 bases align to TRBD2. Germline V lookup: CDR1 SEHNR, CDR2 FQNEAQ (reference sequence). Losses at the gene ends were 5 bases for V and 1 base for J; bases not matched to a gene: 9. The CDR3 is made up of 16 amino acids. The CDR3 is CASSPPLAGSSYEQYF. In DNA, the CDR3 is TGTGCCAGCAGCCCTCCTCTAGCGGGAAGTTCCTACGAGCAGTACTTC.

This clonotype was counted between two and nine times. This CDR3 is CASSSLEPEQFF. The CDR3 DNA reads TGTGCCAGCAGCTCACTAGAGCCTGAGCAGTTCTTC. The rearrangement joins TRBV7-8 to TRBJ2-1; D perhaps matches TRBD2 (5 bases). Trimming stripped 4 bases from V and 9 bases from J, with 10 bases between. The germline V gene has CDR1 SGHVS and CDR2 FQNEAQ. This CDR3 is 12 amino acids long.

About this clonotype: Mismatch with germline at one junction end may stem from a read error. The CDR3 reads CDSSLGPTTPYNEQFF. The CDR3 coding sequence is TGCGACAGCAGCCTAGGACCCACCACCCCTTACAATGAGCAGTTCTTC. The rearrangement uses TRBV4-1 and TRBJ2-1; D unresolved. The CDR3 totals 16 residues. Germline V gene lookup returns CDR1 MGHRA and CDR2 YSYEKL.

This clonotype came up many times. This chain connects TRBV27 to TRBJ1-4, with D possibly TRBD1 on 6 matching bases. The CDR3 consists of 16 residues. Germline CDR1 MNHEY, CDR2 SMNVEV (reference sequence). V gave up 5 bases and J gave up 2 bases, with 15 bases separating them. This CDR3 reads CASSAEHRATNEKLFF. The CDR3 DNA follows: TGTGCCAGCAGTGCAGAGCACAGGGCGACTAATGAAAAACTGTTTTTT.

The CDR3 DNA follows: TGTGCCAGCAGCTCCCAGGGGTACGAGCAGTACTTC. Translating gives CASSSQGYEQYF. The chain uses TRBV7-9 and TRBJ2-7, with D possibly TRBD1 on 6 matching bases. The V end was cut by 4 bases, the J end by 4 bases, with 8 bases between. This CDR3 spans 12 amino acids. Germline CDR1 reads SEHNR; CDR2 reads FQNEAQ (reference sequence).

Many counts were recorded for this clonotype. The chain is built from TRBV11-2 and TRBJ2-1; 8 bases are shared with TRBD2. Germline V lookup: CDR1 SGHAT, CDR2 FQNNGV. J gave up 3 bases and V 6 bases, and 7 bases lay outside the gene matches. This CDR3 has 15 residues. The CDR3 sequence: CASSFSGAHYNEQFF. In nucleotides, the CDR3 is TGTGCCAGCAGTTTTAGCGGGGCTCACTACAATGAGCAGTTCTTC.

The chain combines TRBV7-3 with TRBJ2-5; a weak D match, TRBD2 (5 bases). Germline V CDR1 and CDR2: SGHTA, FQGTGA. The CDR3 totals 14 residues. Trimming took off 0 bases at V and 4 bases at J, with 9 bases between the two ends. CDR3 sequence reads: CASSLTAGSETQYF. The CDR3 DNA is TGTGCCAGCAGCTTAACGGCGGGCTCAGAGACCCAGTACTTC. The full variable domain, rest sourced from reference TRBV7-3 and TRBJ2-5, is GAGVSQTPSNKVTEKGKYVELRCDPISGHTALYWYRQSLGQGPEFLIYFQGTGAADDSGLPNDRFFAVRPEGSVSTLKIQRTERGDSAVYLCASSLTAGSETQYFGPGTRLLVL.

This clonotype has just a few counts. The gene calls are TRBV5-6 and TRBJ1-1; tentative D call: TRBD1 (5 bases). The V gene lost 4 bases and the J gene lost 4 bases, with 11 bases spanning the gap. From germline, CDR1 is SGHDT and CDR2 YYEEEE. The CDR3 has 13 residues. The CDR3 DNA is TGTGCCAGCAGCCGGGGGAGGCTCACTGAAGCTTTCTTT. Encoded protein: CASSRGRLTEAFF. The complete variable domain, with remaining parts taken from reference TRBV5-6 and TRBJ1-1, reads DAGVTQSPTHLIKTRGQQVTLRCSPKSGHDTVSWYQQALGQGPQFIFQYYEEEERQRGNFPDRFSGHQFPNYSSELNVNALLLGDSALYLCASSRGRLTEAFFGQGTRLTVV.

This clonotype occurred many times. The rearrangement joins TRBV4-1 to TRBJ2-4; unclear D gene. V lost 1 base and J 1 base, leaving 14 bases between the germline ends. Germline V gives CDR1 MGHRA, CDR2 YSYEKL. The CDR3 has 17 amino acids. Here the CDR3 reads CASSQGTRLGAKNIQYF. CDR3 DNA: TGCGCCAGCAGCCAAGGGACGAGGCTAGGCGCCAAAAACATTCAGTACTTC.

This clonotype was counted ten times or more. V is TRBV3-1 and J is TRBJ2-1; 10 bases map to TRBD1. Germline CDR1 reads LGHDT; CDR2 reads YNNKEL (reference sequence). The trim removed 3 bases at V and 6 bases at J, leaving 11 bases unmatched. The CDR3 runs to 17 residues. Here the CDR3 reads CASSQGGRTGGSNEQFF. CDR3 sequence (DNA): TGTGCCAGCAGCCAGGGGGGTCGGACAGGGGGGTCCAATGAGCAGTTCTTC.

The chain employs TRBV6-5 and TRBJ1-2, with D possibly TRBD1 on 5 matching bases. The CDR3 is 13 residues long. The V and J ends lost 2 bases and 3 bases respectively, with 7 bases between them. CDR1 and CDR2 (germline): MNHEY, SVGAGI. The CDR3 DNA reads TGTGCCAGCAGTTACCTGGGGGACTATGGCTACACCTTC. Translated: CASSYLGDYGYTF.

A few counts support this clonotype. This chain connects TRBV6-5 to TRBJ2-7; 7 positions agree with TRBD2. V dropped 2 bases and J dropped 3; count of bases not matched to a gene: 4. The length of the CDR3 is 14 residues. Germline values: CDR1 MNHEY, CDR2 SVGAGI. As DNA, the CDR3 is TGTGCCAGCAGTTACGGTTGGGGGGGCTACGAGCAGTACTTC. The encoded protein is CASSYGWGGYEQYF.